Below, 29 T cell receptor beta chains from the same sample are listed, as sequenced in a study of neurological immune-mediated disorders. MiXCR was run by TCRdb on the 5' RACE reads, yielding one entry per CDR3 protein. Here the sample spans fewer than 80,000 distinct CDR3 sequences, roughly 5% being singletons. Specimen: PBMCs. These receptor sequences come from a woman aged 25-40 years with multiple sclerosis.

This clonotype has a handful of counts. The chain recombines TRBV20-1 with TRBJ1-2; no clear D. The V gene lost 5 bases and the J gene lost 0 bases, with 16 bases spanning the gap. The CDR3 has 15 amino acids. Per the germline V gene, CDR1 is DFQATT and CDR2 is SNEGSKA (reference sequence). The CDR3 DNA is TGCAGTGCTGTCGGTCCCAACTTAGCTAACTATGGCTACACCTTC. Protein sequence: CSAVGPNLANYGYTF.

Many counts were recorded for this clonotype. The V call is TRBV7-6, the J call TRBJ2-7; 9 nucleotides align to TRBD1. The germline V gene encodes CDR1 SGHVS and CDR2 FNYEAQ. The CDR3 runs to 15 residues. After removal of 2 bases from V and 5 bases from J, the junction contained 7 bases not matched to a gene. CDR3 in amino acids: CASSLTGTGYDEQYF. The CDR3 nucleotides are TGTGCCAGCAGCTTAACCGGGACAGGGTACGACGAGCAGTACTTC. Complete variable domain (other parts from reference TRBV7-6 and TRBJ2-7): GAGVSQSPRYKVTKRGQDVALRCDPISGHVSLYWYRQALGQGPEFLTYFNYEAQQDKSGLPNDRFSAERPEGSISTLTIQRTEQRDSAMYRCASSLTGTGYDEQYFGPGTRLTVT.

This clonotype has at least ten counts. The CDR3 sequence: CASSLPGAGYTF. The CDR3, as DNA: TGTGCCAGCAGCTTGCCTGGGGCTGGCTACACCTTC. This sequence joins TRBV7-9 and TRBJ1-2; a weak D match, TRBD1 (5 bases). V lost 3 bases and J lost 7, with 9 bases in between. The CDR3 is made up of 12 amino acids. Germline lookup yields CDR1 SEHNR and CDR2 FQNEAQ (reference sequence).

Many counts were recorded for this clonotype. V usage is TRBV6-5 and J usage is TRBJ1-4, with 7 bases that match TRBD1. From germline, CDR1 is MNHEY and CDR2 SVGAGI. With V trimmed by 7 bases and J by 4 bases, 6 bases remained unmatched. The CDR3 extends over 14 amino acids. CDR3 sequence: CASTPDRINEKLFF. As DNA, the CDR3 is TGTGCCAGCACCCCGGACAGGATTAATGAAAAACTGTTTTTT.

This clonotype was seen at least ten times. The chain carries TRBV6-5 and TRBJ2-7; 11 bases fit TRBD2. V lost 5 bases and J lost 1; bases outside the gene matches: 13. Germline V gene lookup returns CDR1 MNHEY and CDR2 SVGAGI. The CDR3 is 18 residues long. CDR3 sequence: CASSRIGTSGLGSYEQYF. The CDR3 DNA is TGTGCCAGCAGTCGTATCGGGACTAGCGGACTCGGTTCCTACGAGCAGTACTTC.

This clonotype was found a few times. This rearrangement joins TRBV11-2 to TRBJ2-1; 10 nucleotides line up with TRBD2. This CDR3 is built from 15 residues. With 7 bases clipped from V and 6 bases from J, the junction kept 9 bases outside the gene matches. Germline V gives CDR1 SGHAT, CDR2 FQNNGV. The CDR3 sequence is CASNPSGGAGNEQFF. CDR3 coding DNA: TGTGCCAGCAATCCGAGCGGGGGGGCAGGCAATGAGCAGTTCTTC.

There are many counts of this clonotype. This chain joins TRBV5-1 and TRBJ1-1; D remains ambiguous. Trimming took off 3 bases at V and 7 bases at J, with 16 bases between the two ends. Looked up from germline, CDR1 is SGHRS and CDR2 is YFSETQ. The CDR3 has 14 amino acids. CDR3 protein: CASSSLEGWGEAFF. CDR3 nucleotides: TGCGCCAGCAGCTCCCTCGAAGGTTGGGGTGAAGCTTTCTTT.

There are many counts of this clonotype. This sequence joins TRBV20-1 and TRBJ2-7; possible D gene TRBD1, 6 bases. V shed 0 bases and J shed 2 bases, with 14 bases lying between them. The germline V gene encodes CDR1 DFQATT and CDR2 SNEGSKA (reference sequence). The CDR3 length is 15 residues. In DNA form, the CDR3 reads TGCAGTGCTAGAGATTTCCTTGGGGGCCCCTACGAGCAGTACTTC. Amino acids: CSARDFLGGPYEQYF.

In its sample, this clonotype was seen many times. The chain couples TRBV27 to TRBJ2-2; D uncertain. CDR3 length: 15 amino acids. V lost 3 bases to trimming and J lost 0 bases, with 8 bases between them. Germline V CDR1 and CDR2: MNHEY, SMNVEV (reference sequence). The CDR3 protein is CASSFRVANTGELFF. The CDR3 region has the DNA TGTGCCAGCAGTTTCCGGGTTGCGAACACCGGGGAGCTGTTTTTT.

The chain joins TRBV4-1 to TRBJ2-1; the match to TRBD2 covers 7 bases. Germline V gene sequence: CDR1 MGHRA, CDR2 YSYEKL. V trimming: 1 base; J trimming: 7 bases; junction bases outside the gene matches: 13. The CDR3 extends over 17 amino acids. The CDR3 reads CASSQGSRLAPPNEQFF. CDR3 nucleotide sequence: TGCGCCAGCAGCCAAGGGTCCCGACTAGCTCCGCCGAATGAGCAGTTCTTC.

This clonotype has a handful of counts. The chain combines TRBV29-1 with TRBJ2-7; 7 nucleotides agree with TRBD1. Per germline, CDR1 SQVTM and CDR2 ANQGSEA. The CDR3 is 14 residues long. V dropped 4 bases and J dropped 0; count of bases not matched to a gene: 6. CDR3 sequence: CSVVPRDSSYEQYF. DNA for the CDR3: TGCAGCGTTGTACCCCGGGACAGCTCCTACGAGCAGTACTTC.

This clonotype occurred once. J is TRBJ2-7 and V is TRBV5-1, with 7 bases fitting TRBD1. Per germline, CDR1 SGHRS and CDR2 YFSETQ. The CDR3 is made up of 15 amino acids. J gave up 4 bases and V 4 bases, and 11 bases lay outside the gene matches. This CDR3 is CASSKRQGGTYEQYF. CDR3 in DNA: TGCGCCAGCAGCAAACGACAGGGTGGTACGTACGAGCAGTACTTC.

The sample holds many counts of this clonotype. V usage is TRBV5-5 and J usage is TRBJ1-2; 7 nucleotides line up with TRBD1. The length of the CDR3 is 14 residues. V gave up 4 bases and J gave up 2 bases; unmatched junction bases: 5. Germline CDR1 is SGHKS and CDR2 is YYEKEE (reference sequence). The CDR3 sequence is CASSVGQLNYGYTF. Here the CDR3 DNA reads TGTGCCAGCAGCGTGGGACAGCTGAACTATGGCTACACCTTC.

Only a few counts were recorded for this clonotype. For the CDR3, the DNA is TGTGCCAGCAGTTACTCGAGGACAGGGTCCGACACTGAAGCTTTCTTT. Protein product: CASSYSRTGSDTEAFF. V usage is TRBV6-2 or TRBV6-3 and J usage is TRBJ1-1, with 8 positions matching TRBD1. Germline CDR1 reads MNHEY; CDR2 reads SVGEGT. The CDR3 runs 16 residues. Trimming cost V 0 bases and J 3 bases; bases outside gene matches: 6.

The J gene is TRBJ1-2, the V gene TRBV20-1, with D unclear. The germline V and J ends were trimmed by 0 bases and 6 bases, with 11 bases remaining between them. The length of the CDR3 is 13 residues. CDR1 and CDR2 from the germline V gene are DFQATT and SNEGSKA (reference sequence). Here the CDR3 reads CSARDGNGHGYTF. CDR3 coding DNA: TGCAGTGCTAGAGATGGGAACGGCCATGGCTACACCTTC.

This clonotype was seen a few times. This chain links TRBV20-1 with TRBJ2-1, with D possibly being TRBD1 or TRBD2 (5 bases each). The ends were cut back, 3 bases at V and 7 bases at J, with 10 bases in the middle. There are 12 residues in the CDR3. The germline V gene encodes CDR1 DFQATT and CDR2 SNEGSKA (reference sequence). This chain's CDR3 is CSASPGTNEQFF. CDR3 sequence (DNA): TGCAGTGCTAGCCCAGGGACGAATGAGCAGTTCTTC.

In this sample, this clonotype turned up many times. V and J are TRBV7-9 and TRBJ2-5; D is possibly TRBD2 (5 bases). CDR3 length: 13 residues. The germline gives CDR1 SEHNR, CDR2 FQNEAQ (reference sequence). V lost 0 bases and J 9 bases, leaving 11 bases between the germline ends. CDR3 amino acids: CASSLANSEAQYF. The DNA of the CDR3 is TGTGCCAGCAGCTTAGCTAACTCGGAGGCCCAGTACTTC.

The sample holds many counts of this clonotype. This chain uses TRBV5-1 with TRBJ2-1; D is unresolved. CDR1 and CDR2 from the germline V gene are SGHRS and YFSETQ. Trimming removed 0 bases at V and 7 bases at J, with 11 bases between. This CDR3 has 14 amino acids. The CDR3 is CASSLVRDDNEQFF. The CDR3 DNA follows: TGCGCCAGCAGCTTGGTAAGAGATGATAATGAGCAGTTCTTC.

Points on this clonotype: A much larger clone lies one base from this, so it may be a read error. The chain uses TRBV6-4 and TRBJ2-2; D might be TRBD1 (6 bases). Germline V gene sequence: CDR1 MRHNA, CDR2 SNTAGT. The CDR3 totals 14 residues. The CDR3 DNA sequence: TGTGCCATCAGTGACGGGACAAACACCGGGGAGCTGTTTTTT. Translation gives CAISDGTNTGELFF.

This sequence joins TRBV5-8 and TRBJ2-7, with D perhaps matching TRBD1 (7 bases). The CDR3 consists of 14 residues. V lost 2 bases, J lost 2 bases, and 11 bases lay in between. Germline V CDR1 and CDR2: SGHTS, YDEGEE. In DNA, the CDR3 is TGTGCCAGCAGCTTAGGGGGCGGGACCTACGAGCAGTACTTC. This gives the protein CASSLGGGTYEQYF.

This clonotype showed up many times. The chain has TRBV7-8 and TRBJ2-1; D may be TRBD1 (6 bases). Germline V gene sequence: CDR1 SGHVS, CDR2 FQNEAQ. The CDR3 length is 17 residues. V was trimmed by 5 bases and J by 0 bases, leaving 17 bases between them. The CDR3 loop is CASSDNREMGSYNEQFF. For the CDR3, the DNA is TGTGCCAGCAGCGATAACAGGGAAATGGGCTCCTACAATGAGCAGTTCTTC.

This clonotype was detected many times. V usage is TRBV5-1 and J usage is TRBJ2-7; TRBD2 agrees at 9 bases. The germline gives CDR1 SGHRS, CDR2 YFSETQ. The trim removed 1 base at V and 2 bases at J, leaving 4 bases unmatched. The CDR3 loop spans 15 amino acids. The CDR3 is CASSLSSGEAYEQYF. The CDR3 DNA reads TGCGCCAGCAGCTTGTCTAGCGGGGAAGCCTACGAGCAGTACTTC.

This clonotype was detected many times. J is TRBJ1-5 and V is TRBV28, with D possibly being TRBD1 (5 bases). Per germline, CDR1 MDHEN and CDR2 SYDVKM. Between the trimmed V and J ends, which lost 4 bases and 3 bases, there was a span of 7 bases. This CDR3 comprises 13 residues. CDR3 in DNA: TGTGCCAGCAGTTCAGGGCTCAATCAGCCCCAGCATTTT. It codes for CASSSGLNQPQHF.

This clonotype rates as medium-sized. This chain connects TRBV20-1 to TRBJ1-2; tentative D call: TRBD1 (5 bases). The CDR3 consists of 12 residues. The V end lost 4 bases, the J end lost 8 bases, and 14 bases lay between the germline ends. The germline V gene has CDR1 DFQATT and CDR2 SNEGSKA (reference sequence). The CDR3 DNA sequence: TGCAGTGCTACCGGGGGGAGGTTCGGCTACACCTTC. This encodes CSATGGRFGYTF.

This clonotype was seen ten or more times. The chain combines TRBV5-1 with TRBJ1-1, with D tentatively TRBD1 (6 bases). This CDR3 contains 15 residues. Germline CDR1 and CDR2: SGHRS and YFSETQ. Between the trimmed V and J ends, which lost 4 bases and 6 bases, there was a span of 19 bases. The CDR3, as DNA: TGCGCCAGCAGCCCCCAGGGCAGGGGAGGGGCTGAAGCTTTCTTT. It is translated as CASSPQGRGGAEAFF.

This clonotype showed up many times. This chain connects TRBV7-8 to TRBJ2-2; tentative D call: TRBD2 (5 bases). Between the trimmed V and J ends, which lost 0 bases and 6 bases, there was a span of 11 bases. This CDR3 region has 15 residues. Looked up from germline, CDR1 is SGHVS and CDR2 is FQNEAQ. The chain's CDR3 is CASSLARVGAGELFF. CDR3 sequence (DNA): TGTGCCAGCAGCTTAGCAAGGGTGGGAGCCGGGGAGCTGTTTTTT. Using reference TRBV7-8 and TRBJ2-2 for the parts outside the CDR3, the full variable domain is GAGVSQSPRYKVAKRGQDVALRCDPISGHVSLFWYQQALGQGPEFLTYFQNEAQLDKSGLPSDRFFAERPEGSVSTLKIQRTQQEDSAVYLCASSLARVGAGELFFGEGSRLTVL.

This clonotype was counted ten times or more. This CDR3 reads CASSSGTVSEQYF. Written as DNA, the CDR3 is TGCGCCAGCAGCTCCGGGACAGTGAGTGAGCAGTACTTC. The chain joins TRBV5-1 to TRBJ2-7; 7 bases are shared with TRBD1. Germline values: CDR1 SGHRS, CDR2 YFSETQ. This CDR3 is 13 amino acids long. Trimming at V came to 3 bases and at J to 7 bases, leaving 7 bases not matched to a gene.

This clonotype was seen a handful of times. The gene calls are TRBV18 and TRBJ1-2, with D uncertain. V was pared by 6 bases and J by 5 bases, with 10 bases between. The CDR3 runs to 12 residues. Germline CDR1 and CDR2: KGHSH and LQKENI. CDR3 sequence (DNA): TGTGCCAGCTCGCACAATTTATATGGCTACACCTTC. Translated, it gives CASSHNLYGYTF.

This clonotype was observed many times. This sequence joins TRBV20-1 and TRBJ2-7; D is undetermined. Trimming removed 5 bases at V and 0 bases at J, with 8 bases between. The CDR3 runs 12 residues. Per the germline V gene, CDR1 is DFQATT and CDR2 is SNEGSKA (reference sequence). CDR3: CSAPRSSYEQYF. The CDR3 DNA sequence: TGCAGTGCTCCCCGAAGCTCCTACGAGCAGTACTTC.